The 26 T cell receptor beta chains below were found in one sample sequenced in a study of identical twins. MiXCR, run by TCRdb on the 5' RACE reads, gives a single entry per CDR3 protein. The sample carries around 1.7 million distinct CDR3 sequences, roughly 35% recorded once. Sequences were obtained from cord blood. These receptors came from a newborn girl in good health.

The chain links TRBV7-2 to TRBJ2-1; 9 nucleotides align to TRBD2. The J call is in doubt because the DNA end fits TRBJ2-7 better. Per the germline V gene, CDR1 is SGHTA and CDR2 is FQGNSA. The CDR3 is made up of 17 amino acids. The CDR3 protein is CASSSDRTSVRYNEQYF. The CDR3 DNA follows: TGTGCCAGCAGCTCTGACCGGACTAGCGTCCGTTACAATGAGCAGTACTTC.

In this sample, this clonotype turned up a few times. V gene TRBV5-1 combines with J gene TRBJ1-2, with a possible D match to TRBD1 (6 bases). Trimming took off 4 bases at V and 6 bases at J, with 13 bases between the two ends. CDR3 length: 13 residues. Germline CDR1 and CDR2: SGHRS and YFSETQ. For the CDR3, the DNA is TGCGCCAGCAGCCCGGGACAAAAGGATGGCTACACCTTC. It is translated as CASSPGQKDGYTF.

This clonotype showed up just a few times. The chain recombines TRBV10-3 with TRBJ1-1; tentative D call: TRBD1 (5 bases). Between the trimmed V and J ends, which lost 0 bases and 7 bases, there was a span of 9 bases. The CDR3 is 13 amino acids. Germline-derived CDR1 and CDR2 are ENHRY and SYGVKD. The CDR3 reads CAISESAGFEAFF. CDR3 sequence (DNA): TGTGCCATCAGTGAGTCGGCAGGGTTTGAAGCTTTCTTT.

The rearrangement uses TRBV7-6 and TRBJ1-4; D gene uncertain. Per germline, CDR1 SGHVS and CDR2 FNYEAQ. This CDR3 is built from 15 residues. The germline V and J ends were trimmed by 5 bases and 0 bases, with 10 bases remaining between them. In DNA form, the CDR3 reads TGTGCCAGCAGCATTACCGGGACAACTAATGAAAAACTGTTTTTT. Translating it yields CASSITGTTNEKLFF.

V is TRBV24-1 and J is TRBJ2-3; TRBD2 matches at 10 bases. The CDR3 extends over 16 amino acids. V shed 4 bases and J 0 bases; nucleotides not matched to a gene: 3. Per germline, CDR1 KGHDR and CDR2 SFDVKD. The CDR3 reads CATSEFSGRSTDTQYF. The DNA for the CDR3 is TGTGCCACCAGTGAATTTAGCGGGAGGAGCACAGATACGCAGTATTTT.

This clonotype was seen only a few times. CDR3 nucleotide sequence: TGCGCCAGCAGCTTGGGGGGCCTAGCGGGGGGGCCCCGCTACAATGAGCAGTTCTTC. Translating gives CASSLGGLAGGPRYNEQFF. The rearrangement links TRBV5-1 to TRBJ2-1; the match to TRBD2 covers 12 bases. This CDR3 region has 19 residues. V dropped 0 bases and J dropped 3; count of bases not matched to a gene: 10. Germline-derived CDR1 and CDR2 are SGHRS and YFSETQ.

V gene TRBV7-8 combines with J gene TRBJ2-4, with D perhaps matching TRBD1 (6 bases). With 5 bases removed from V and 1 base from J, the gap between germline ends came to 12 bases. CDR1 is SGHVS and CDR2 is FQNEAQ in the germline V gene. The CDR3 is 15 residues long. The CDR3: CASSQYREAKNIQYF. In DNA form, the CDR3 reads TGTGCCAGCAGCCAATACAGGGAGGCCAAAAACATTCAGTACTTC. Looking up the rest from reference TRBV7-8 and TRBJ2-4 gives the full variable domain: GAGVSQSPRYKVAKRGQDVALRCDPISGHVSLFWYQQALGQGPEFLTYFQNEAQLDKSGLPSDRFFAERPEGSVSTLKIQRTQQEDSAVYLCASSQYREAKNIQYFGAGTRLSVL.

The rearrangement joins TRBV7-8 to TRBJ2-3; 12 bases agree with TRBD2. Per germline, CDR1 SGHVS and CDR2 FQNEAQ. The CDR3 runs to 16 residues. Germline trimming cut 3 bases from V and 8 bases from J; bases unmatched to any gene: 9. The CDR3 DNA sequence: TGTGCCAGCAGCTTTTATTGGCTAGCGGGGGGGGGTACGCAGTATTTT. Residues: CASSFYWLAGGGTQYF.

This clonotype has a count of ten or more. The chain joins TRBV5-1 to TRBJ1-2; D remains ambiguous. The CDR3 length is 14 residues. The germline gives CDR1 SGHRS, CDR2 YFSETQ. Trimming left V 4 bases short and J 0 bases short, with 10 bases between. The CDR3 coding sequence is TGCGCCAGCAGCCCCCCGACACCTAACTATGGCTACACCTTC. Translating it yields CASSPPTPNYGYTF.

The genes are TRBV28 and TRBJ2-7, with 9 positions matching TRBD1. Germline values: CDR1 MDHEN, CDR2 SYDVKM. V shed 11 bases, J shed 3 bases, and the junction held 2 bases outside the gene matches. The CDR3 is made up of 11 amino acids. Here the CDR3 reads CAADRGYEQYF. In DNA, the CDR3 is TGTGCCGCGGACAGGGGCTACGAGCAGTACTTC. Looking up the rest from reference TRBV28 and TRBJ2-7 gives the full variable domain: DVKVTQSSRYLVKRTGEKVFLECVQDMDHENMFWYRQDPGLGLRLIYFSYDVKMKEKGDIPEGYSVSREKKERFSLILESASTNQTSMYLCAADRGYEQYFGPGTRLTVT.

V is TRBV4-1 and J is TRBJ2-3, with 12 bases aligning to TRBD2. V dropped 4 bases and J dropped 5; count of bases not matched to a gene: 7. Germline loops: CDR1 MGHRA, CDR2 YSYEKL. The CDR3 is made up of 16 amino acids. The CDR3 spells CASSLTSSGRVDTQYF. CDR3 nucleotide sequence: TGCGCCAGCAGCCTAACGTCTAGCGGGAGGGTAGATACGCAGTATTTT.

This clonotype was seen only a few times. Mismatch with germline at one junction end may stem from a read error. This CDR3 reads CASSLVNGQFF. The CDR3 DNA reads as TGTGCCAGCAGTTTGGTAAATGGGCAGTTCTTC. This rearrangement joins TRBV28 to TRBJ2-1; D remains ambiguous. This CDR3 contains 11 residues. From germline, CDR1 is MDHEN and CDR2 SYDVKM.

Details on this clonotype: Just one base apart from a much larger clone, this may be a read error. The rearrangement uses TRBV4-1 and TRBJ2-7, with D possibly being TRBD1 (6 bases). Germline-derived CDR1 and CDR2 are MGHRA and YSYEKL. V was shortened by 4 bases and J by 7 bases, with 35 bases between the two germline ends. The CDR3 totals 20 residues. The CDR3: CASSPLFSSGLAGTSKEQYF. The DNA for the CDR3 is TGCGCCAGCAGCCCGCTATTCTCTTCCGGATTAGCCGGGACATCTAAAGAGCAGTACTTC.

The V and J genes are TRBV28 and TRBJ1-1, with D unresolved. V was shortened by 2 bases and J by 6 bases, with 10 bases between the two germline ends. The CDR3 runs 13 residues. Per the germline V gene, CDR1 is MDHEN and CDR2 is SYDVKM. As DNA, the CDR3 is TGTGCCAGCAGTTTACCAGAGCGTCCTGAAGCTTTCTTT. Encoded protein: CASSLPERPEAFF.

This clonotype has only a few counts. The V call is TRBV11-2, the J call TRBJ2-1, with 11 bases aligning to TRBD2. Germline V gene sequence: CDR1 SGHAT, CDR2 FQNNGV. Trimming cost V 2 bases and J 9 bases; bases outside gene matches: 24. The CDR3 is made up of 21 amino acids. The CDR3 reads CASSLWTNRGPSGRRVGEQFF. The CDR3 region has the DNA TGTGCCAGCAGCTTATGGACGAACAGGGGGCCTAGCGGGAGGAGGGTTGGTGAGCAGTTCTTC.

The chain has TRBV25-1 and TRBJ2-1; perhaps TRBD2 as D (6 bases). This CDR3 is built from 13 residues. V was pared by 8 bases and J by 5 bases, with 13 bases between. Germline values: CDR1 MGHDK, CDR2 SYGVNS. CDR3 nucleotides: TGTGCCAGCGATACGGACTATCACAATGAGCAGTTCTTC. It codes for CASDTDYHNEQFF. The variable domain in full, completed from reference TRBV25-1 and TRBJ2-1, reads EADIYQTPRYLVIGTGKKITLECSQTMGHDKMYWYQQDPGMELHLIHYSYGVNSTEKGDLSSESTVSRIRTEHFPLTLESARPSHTSQYLCASDTDYHNEQFFGPGTRLTVL.

There are many counts of this clonotype. The rearrangement uses TRBV27 and TRBJ2-2; D remains ambiguous. There are 12 residues in the CDR3. The V gene's germline CDR1 is MNHEY and CDR2 SMNVEV (reference sequence). V dropped 3 bases and J dropped 6 bases, with 5 bases sitting between them. The CDR3 DNA reads as TGTGCCAGCAGTTTTAGGCCCGGGGAGCTGTTTTTT. Amino acid sequence: CASSFRPGELFF.

This clonotype was counted a few times. The V call is TRBV28, the J call TRBJ2-3, with a possible D match to TRBD2 (6 bases). Trimming left V 6 bases short and J 0 bases short, with 13 bases between. The CDR3 length is 15 residues. Germline V gene data show CDR1 as MDHEN and CDR2 as SYDVKM. CDR3 sequence: CASRRDSSSTDTQYF. Here the CDR3 DNA reads TGTGCCAGCAGGCGGGACTCTTCTAGCACAGATACGCAGTATTTT.

The V and J genes are TRBV15 and TRBJ2-1; D may be TRBD1 (5 bases). The CDR3 sequence is 13 residues long. Trimming took off 1 base at V and 4 bases at J, with 5 bases between the two ends. CDR1 is LNHNV and CDR2 is YYDKDF in the germline V gene (reference sequence). The CDR3 bases are TGTGCCACCAGCAGAGCAGGGTACAATGAGCAGTTCTTC. Its translation is CATSRAGYNEQFF.

This clonotype has just a few counts. This sequence joins TRBV20-1 and TRBJ2-1; 7 bases are a match to TRBD2. The CDR3 runs to 13 residues. V gave up 3 bases and J gave up 9 bases; unmatched junction bases: 8. Germline values: CDR1 DFQATT, CDR2 SNEGSKA (reference sequence). CDR3 protein: CSARTWGGLEQFF. The CDR3 coding sequence is TGCAGTGCTAGGACCTGGGGGGGACTTGAGCAGTTCTTC.

The V call is TRBV9, the J call TRBJ2-7; a weak D match, TRBD1 (5 bases). The germline gives CDR1 SGDLS, CDR2 YYNGEE. The CDR3 loop spans 14 amino acids. V was clipped by 0 bases and J by 1 base, with 8 bases between them. Here the CDR3 reads CASSVGRQSYEQYF. DNA of the CDR3: TGTGCCAGCAGCGTAGGAAGACAGTCCTACGAGCAGTACTTC.

The sample holds a few counts of this clonotype. The rearrangement joins TRBV7-2 to TRBJ1-3; D not certain. The CDR3 contains 14 residues. From germline, CDR1 is SGHTA and CDR2 FQGNSA. The V and J ends lost 7 bases and 3 bases respectively, with 13 bases between them. The CDR3 region is CASTKPPYGNTIYF. CDR3 DNA: TGTGCCAGCACCAAACCCCCATATGGAAACACCATATATTTT.

As regards this clonotype: The junction shows a germline mismatch at one end, possibly a read error. The chain joins TRBV28 to TRBJ2-7, with D unclear. CDR3 length: 12 amino acids. The germline CDR1 and CDR2 sequences are MDHEN and SYDVKM. The CDR3 spells CTSSIRTYEQYF. The CDR3 bases are TGTACCAGCAGTATAAGAACCTACGAGCAGTACTTC.

The chain recombines TRBV14 with TRBJ1-1; D is uncertain. Per germline, CDR1 SGHDN and CDR2 FVKESK. V was shortened by 0 bases and J by 2 bases, with 13 bases between the two germline ends. The length of the CDR3 is 16 residues. The CDR3 spells CASSQDYRQSNTEAFF. CDR3 sequence (DNA): TGTGCCAGCAGCCAAGATTATCGGCAGTCTAACACTGAAGCTTTCTTT.

The rearrangement links TRBV6-5 to TRBJ1-5; D is perhaps TRBD1 (6 bases). Germline V lookup: CDR1 MNHEY, CDR2 SVGAGI. V lost 0 bases and J 3 bases, leaving 18 bases between the germline ends. The CDR3 is made up of 18 amino acids. The CDR3 DNA reads TGTGCCAGCAGTTACTCACAGACCACAGGGAAGGTCAATCAGCCCCAGCATTTT. Amino acids: CASSYSQTTGKVNQPQHF.

This clonotype was picked up a small number of times. The chain has TRBV25-1 and TRBJ1-4; D is possibly TRBD1 (5 bases). V gave up 7 bases and J gave up 7 bases, with 16 bases separating them. This CDR3 has 14 amino acids. Germline CDR1 MGHDK, CDR2 SYGVNS. CDR3 sequence reads: CASTEAGPGEKLFF. Written as DNA, the CDR3 is TGTGCCAGCACCGAGGCGGGGCCGGGTGAAAAACTGTTTTTT.